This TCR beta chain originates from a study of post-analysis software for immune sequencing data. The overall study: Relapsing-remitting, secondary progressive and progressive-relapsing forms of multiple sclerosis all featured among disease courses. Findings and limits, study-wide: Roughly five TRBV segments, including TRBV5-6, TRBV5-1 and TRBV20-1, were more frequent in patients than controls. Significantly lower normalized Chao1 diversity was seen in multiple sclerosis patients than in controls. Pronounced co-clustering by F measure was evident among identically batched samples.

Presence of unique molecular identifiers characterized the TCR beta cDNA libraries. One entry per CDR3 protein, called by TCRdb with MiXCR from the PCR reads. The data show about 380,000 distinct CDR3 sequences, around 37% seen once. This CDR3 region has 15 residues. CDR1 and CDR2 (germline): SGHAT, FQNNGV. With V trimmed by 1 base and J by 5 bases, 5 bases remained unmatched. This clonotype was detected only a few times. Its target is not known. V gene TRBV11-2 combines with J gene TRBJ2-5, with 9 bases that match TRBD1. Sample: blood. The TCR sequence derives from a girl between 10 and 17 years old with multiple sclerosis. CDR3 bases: TGTGCCAGCAGCTTAGCCCGGACAGGGGTGGAGACCCAGTACTTC. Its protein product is CASSLARTGVETQYF.